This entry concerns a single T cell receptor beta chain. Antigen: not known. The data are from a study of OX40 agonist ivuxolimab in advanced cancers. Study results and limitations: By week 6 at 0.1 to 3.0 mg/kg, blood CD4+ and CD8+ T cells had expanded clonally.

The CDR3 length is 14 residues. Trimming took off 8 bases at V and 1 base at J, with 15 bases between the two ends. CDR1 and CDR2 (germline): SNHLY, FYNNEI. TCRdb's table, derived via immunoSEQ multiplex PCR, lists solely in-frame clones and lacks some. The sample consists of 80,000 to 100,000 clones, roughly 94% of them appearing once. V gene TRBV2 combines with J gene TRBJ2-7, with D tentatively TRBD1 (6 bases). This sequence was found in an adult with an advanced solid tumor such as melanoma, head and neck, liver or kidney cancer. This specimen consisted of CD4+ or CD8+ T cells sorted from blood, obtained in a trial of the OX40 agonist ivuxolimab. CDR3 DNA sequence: TGTGCCAGCGTTAAACAGGGTTTTTCCTACGAGCAGTACTTC. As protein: CASVKQGFSYEQYF.